These T cell receptor beta chains were read from a single sample in a study of blood T cell repertoires in COVID-19. Repertoires were generated with immunoSEQ multiplex PCR, while TCRdb's copy carries only in-frame clones and drops some. The sample shows around 100,000 clones, 80% to 90% of them seen only once. Specimen: peripheral blood. All receptors derive from a human donor in a cohort sampled during active COVID-19. The CDR3 runs from the conserved cysteine through the conserved F or W. The D gene is left open where the match is weak. Rows give clone size only sometimes, using once, few, many, or a class for an expanded clone.

j_call | v_call | d_call | clone_size | cdr3_nt | cdr3_aa
TRBJ1-6 | TRBV5-5 | . | . | TGTGCCAGCAGCTTGGGTGTCAGGGAAAATTCACCCCTCCACTTT | CASSLGVRENSPLHF
TRBJ2-2 | TRBV19 | . | . | TGTGCCAGTAGTATAGGGAGGGGGCGCGACACCGGGGAGCTGTTTTTT | CASSIGRGRDTGELFF
TRBJ2-1 | TRBV9 | TRBD2 | . | TGTGCCAGCAGCATTGGGACTAGCAATAAAGGGAGCAATGAGCAGTTCTTC | CASSIGTSNKGSNEQFF
TRBJ1-1 | TRBV27 | TRBD1 | . | TGTGCCAGCTACAGGGGCCGTGGGGCTGAAGCTTTCTTT | CASYRGRGAEAFF
TRBJ2-3 | TRBV6-5 | . | . | TGTGCCAGCAGCCCCCCGGGCACAGATACGCAGTATTTT | CASSPPGTDTQYF
TRBJ2-1 | TRBV6-5 | . | . | TGTGCCAGCAGTTACACGGGGGGCCCCTACAATGAGCAGTTCTTC | CASSYTGGPYNEQFF
TRBJ1-1 | TRBV30 | . | . | TGTGCCTGCCAAAGATGGCAGTTGAACACTGAAGCTTTCTTT | CACQRWQLNTEAFF
TRBJ2-7 | TRBV4-1 | . | . | TGCGCCAGCAGCCACACGAAACCGGACACGGTCAGGGAGCAGTACTTC | CASSHTKPDTVREQYF
TRBJ2-1 | TRBV5-1 | TRBD2 | . | TGCGCCAGCAGCCCCCGCCCACTAGCGGGAGGGGATGAGCAGTTCTTC | CASSPRPLAGGDEQFF
TRBJ2-6 | TRBV7-3 | TRBD1 | . | TGTGCCAGCAGCACCCAGAACAGGGGGCGCGATTCAGGGGCCAACGTCCTGACTTTC | CASSTQNRGRDSGANVLTF
TRBJ2-1 | TRBV28 | . | . | . | CASSSGQGYNEQFF
TRBJ2-3 | TRBV7-9 | . | . | TGTGCCAGCAGCCCTCGGGAGTCGACAGATACGCAGTATTTT | CASSPRESTDTQYF
TRBJ2-4 | TRBV6-5 | . | . | TGTGCCAGCAGTTCTTCAGGGTTTAAAAACATTCAGTACTTC | CASSSSGFKNIQYF
TRBJ1-1 | TRBV11-2 | . | . | TGTGCCAGCAGCTTAGTATCAGGGGCGGGCACTGAAGCTTTCTTT | CASSLVSGAGTEAFF
TRBJ1-2 | TRBV4-2 | TRBD1 | . | TGTGCCAGCAGCCAACAGGGACAGGGGGCCGGCTACACCTTC | CASSQQGQGAGYTF
TRBJ1-1 | TRBV3-1/TRBV3-2 | TRBD1 | . | TGTGCCAGCAGCCGACTGACAGGGTCTAACACTGAAGCTTTCTTT | CASSRLTGSNTEAFF
TRBJ1-3 | TRBV7-6 | TRBD1 | . | TGTGCCAGCAGCCCGTGGGGGACAGCCCTCTCTGGAAACACCATATATTTT | CASSPWGTALSGNTIYF
TRBJ1-4 | TRBV19 | . | few | TGTGCCAGTAGTATAAGGGACTTAACAACTAATGAAAAACTGTTTTTT | CASSIRDLTTNEKLFF
TRBJ2-1 | TRBV5-1 | TRBD2 | . | TGCGCCAGCAGCCAGACTAGCGGGGGCTCCTACAATGAGCAGTTCTTC | CASSQTSGGSYNEQFF
TRBJ2-6 | TRBV18 | TRBD1 | . | TGTGCCAGCTCCAGGACAGGGGGGTTGGCTGGGGCCAACGTCCTGACTTTC | CASSRTGGLAGANVLTF
TRBJ2-1 | TRBV5-1 | TRBD2 | . | TGCGCCAGCAGCTTGCCAGAGACTAGCGGCTACAATGAGCAGTTCTTC | CASSLPETSGYNEQFF
TRBJ2-3 | TRBV10-1 | TRBD1 | . | TGCGCCAGCAGCCCGGGACAGGGGTTGGATACGCAGTATTTT | CASSPGQGLDTQYF
TRBJ2-1 | TRBV7-8 | TRBD1 | . | TGTGCCAGCAGCTCTGCTGGGACAGCCTACAATGAGCAGTTCTTC | CASSSAGTAYNEQFF
TRBJ1-2 | TRBV30 | . | . | TGTGCCTGGAGCCCCTCCATGAGCGGGCGGAGTGGCTACACCTTC | CAWSPSMSGRSGYTF
TRBJ2-3 | TRBV18 | TRBD1 | . | TGTGCCAGCTCACCGGGGACAGGGCGCACAGATACGCAGTATTTT | CASSPGTGRTDTQYF
TRBJ2-3 | TRBV10-2 | TRBD2 | once | TGCGCCAGCAGTGAGCCTAGCGGGGGGAATGGGGCAGATACGCAGTATTTT | CASSEPSGGNGADTQYF
TRBJ1-1 | TRBV19 | . | . | TGTGCCAGTACCAAAAGCTCGAGTGGACAGCTGTTCGGTCCCCTCCAAGCTTTCTTT | CASTKSSSGQLFGPLQAFF
TRBJ2-3 | TRBV10-2 | TRBD1 | . | TGCGCCAGCATCATAGGACAGGGGAGCACAGATACGCAGTATTTT | CASIIGQGSTDTQYF
TRBJ1-1 | TRBV28 | . | once | TGTGCCACCCTGCAATTTGAGGGGAACACTGAAGCTTTCTTT | CATLQFEGNTEAFF
TRBJ2-7 | TRBV18 | TRBD2 | . | TGTGCCAGCTCACCTCGGACTAGCGGGTCGACCTACGAGCAGTACTTC | CASSPRTSGSTYEQYF
TRBJ2-2 | TRBV11-2 | TRBD2 | . | TGTGCCAGCAGCTTCGGGCTAGCGGGAGCGGTGACCGGGGAGCTGTTTTTT | CASSFGLAGAVTGELFF
TRBJ2-1 | TRBV6-6 | . | . | TGTGCCAGCAGTTACCGAAACAGGTACAATGAGCAGTTCTTC | CASSYRNRYNEQFF
TRBJ2-7 | TRBV4-1 | . | . | TGCGCCAGCAGCCTTCAAGGGGAGGTAGGCAGCTCCTACGAGCAGTACTTC | CASSLQGEVGSSYEQYF
TRBJ2-5 | TRBV30 | . | few | TGTGCCTGGAGTCCCTTGACTGGTGTAGAGACCCAGTACTTC | CAWSPLTGVETQYF
TRBJ2-7 | TRBV28 | . | . | TGTGCCAGCAGTTTGGGGCCAGCCTACGAGCAGTACTTC | CASSLGPAYEQYF
TRBJ2-2 | TRBV15 | TRBD1 | . | TGTGCCACAGGGGGCGGCACCGGGGAGCTGTTTTTT | CATGGGTGELFF
TRBJ2-5 | TRBV9 | TRBD2 | . | TGTGCCAGCTCGGGAGGACGGATCCAAGAGACCCAGTACTTC | CASSGGRIQETQYF
TRBJ1-3 | TRBV6-5 | TRBD1 | . | TGTGCCAGCAGACCCGACAGGGGAGGAGGAAACACCATATATTTT | CASRPDRGGGNTIYF
TRBJ1-5 | TRBV4-1 | . | . | TGCGCCAGCAGCCAAGATCCTGGCACCGCTAGCAATCAGCCCCAGCATTTT | CASSQDPGTASNQPQHF
TRBJ2-5 | TRBV20-1 | . | . | TGCAGTGCTTTAGATAAAGAGACCCAGTACTTC | CSALDKETQYF
TRBJ1-3 | TRBV18 | . | . | TGTGCCAGCTCAAGGACAGCTGGAAACACCATATATTTT | CASSRTAGNTIYF
TRBJ2-7 | TRBV28 | . | . | TGTGCCAGCAGTCCCTCCTATGGGGCCGATCGCGGGAACGAGCAGTACTTC | CASSPSYGADRGNEQYF
TRBJ2-1 | TRBV24-1 | TRBD1 | . | TGTGCCACCAGTGTCTTGGACAGGGGGAATGAGCAGTTCTTC | CATSVLDRGNEQFF
TRBJ1-2 | TRBV7-3 | TRBD1 | . | TGTGCCAGCAGCCCACATACAGGGGAGTATGGCTACACCTTC | CASSPHTGEYGYTF
TRBJ2-7 | TRBV15 | TRBD1 | . | TGTGCCACCAGCAGAGATAAGTGGGACAGGCAGTCCTACGAGCAGTACTTC | CATSRDKWDRQSYEQYF
TRBJ2-1 | TRBV28 | . | . | TGTGCCAGCAGTTTAGGTTTAGCGGCCTACAATGAGCAGTTCTTC | CASSLGLAAYNEQFF
TRBJ2-7 | TRBV15 | . | few | TGTGCCACCAGCAGAGTTGGCGGCTCCTACGAGCAGTACTTC | CATSRVGGSYEQYF
TRBJ2-4 | TRBV7-7 | TRBD2 | . | TGTGCCAGCAGCGAAGATACCGGGACTAGCGGGAGAAGTTGGGAAAACATTCAGTACTTC | CASSEDTGTSGRSWENIQYF
TRBJ2-5 | TRBV9 | TRBD1 | . | TGTGCCAGCAGCGTTCCGGGACAGGGAGAGACCCAGTACTTC | CASSVPGQGETQYF